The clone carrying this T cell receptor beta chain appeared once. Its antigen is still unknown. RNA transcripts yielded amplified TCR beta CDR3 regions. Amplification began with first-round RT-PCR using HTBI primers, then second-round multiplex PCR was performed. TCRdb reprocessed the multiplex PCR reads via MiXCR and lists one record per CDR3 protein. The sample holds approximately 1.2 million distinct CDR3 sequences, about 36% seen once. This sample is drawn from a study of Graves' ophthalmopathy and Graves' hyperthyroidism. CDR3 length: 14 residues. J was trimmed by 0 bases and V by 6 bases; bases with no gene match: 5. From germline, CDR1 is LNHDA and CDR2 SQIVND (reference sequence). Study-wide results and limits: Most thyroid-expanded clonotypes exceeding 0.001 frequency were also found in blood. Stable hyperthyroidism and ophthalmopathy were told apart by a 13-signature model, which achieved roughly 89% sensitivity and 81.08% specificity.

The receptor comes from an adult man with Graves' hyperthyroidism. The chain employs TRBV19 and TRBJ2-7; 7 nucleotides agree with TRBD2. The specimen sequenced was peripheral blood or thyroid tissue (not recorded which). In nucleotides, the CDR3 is TGTGCCAGTAGGGGGGGGAGCGACTCCTACGAGCAGTACTTC. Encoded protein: CASRGGSDSYEQYF. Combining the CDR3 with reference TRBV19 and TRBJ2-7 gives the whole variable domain DGGITQSPKYLFRKEGQNVTLSCEQNLNHDAMYWYRQDPGQGLRLIYYSQIVNDFQKGDIAEGYSVSREKKESFPLTVTSAQKNPTAFYLCASRGGSDSYEQYFGPGTRLTVT.